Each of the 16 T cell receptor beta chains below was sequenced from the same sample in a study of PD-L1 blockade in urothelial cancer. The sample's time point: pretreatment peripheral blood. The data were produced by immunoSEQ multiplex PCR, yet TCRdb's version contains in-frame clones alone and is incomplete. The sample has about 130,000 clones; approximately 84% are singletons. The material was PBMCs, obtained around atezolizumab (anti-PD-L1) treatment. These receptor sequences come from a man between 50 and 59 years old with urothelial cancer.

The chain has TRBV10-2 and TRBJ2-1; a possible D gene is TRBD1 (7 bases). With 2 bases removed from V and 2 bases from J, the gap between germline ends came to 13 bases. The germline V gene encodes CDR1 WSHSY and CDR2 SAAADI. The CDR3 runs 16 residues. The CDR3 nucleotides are TGCGCCAGCAGTGAGGGAGGGACAGTAACCTACAATGAGCAGTTCTTC. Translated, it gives CASSEGGTVTYNEQFF.

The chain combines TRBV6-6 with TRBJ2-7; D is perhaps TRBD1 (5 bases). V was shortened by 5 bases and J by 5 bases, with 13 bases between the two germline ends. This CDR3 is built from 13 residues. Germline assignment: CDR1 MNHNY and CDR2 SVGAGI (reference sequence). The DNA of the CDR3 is TGTGCCAGCAGTCAGGGCATCAGTAACGAGCAGTACTTC. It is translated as CASSQGISNEQYF.

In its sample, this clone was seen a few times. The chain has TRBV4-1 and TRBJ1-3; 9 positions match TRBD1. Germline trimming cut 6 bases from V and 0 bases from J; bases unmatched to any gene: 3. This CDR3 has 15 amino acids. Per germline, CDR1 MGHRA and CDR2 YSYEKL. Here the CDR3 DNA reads TGCGCCAGCAGGCCGGGACAGGGCTCTGGAAACACCATATATTTT. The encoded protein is CASRPGQGSGNTIYF.

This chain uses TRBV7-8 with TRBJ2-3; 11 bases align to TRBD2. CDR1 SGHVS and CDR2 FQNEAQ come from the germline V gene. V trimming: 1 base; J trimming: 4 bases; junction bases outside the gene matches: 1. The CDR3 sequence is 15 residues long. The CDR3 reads CASSLVLAGADTQYF. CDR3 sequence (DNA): TGTGCCAGCAGCTTAGTACTAGCGGGAGCAGATACGCAGTATTTT.

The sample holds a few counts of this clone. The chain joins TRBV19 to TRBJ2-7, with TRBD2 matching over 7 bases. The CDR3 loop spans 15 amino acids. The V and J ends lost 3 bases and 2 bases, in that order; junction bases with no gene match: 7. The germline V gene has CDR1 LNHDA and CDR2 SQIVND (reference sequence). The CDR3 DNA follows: TGTGCCAGTAGTATCGGGCTAGCGGAAGCCTACGAGCAGTACTTC. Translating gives CASSIGLAEAYEQYF.

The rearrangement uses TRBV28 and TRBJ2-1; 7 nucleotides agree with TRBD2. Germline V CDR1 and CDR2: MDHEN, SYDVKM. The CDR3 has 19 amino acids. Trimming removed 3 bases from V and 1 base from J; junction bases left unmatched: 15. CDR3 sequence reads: CASSFGGVAGLQSYNEQFF. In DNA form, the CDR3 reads TGTGCCAGCAGTTTTGGGGGAGTAGCGGGCCTACAGTCCTACAATGAGCAGTTCTTC. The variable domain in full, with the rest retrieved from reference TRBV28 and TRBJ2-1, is DVKVTQSSRYLVKRTGEKVFLECVQDMDHENMFWYRQDPGLGLRLIYFSYDVKMKEKGDIPEGYSVSREKKERFSLILESASTNQTSMYLCASSFGGVAGLQSYNEQFFGPGTRLTVL.

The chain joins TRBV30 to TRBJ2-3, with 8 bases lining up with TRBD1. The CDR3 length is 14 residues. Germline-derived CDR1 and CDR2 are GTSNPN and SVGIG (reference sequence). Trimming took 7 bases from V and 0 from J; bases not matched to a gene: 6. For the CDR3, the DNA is TGTGCCTCAACGACAGGGGAGAGCACAGATACGCAGTATTTT. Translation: CASTTGESTDTQYF.

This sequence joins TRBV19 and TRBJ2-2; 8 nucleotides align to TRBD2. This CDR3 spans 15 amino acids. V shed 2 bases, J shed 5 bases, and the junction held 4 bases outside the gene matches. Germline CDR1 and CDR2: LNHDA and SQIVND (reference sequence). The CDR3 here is CASSIPGGPTGELFF. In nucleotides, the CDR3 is TGTGCCAGTAGTATACCGGGAGGGCCGACCGGGGAGCTGTTTTTT.

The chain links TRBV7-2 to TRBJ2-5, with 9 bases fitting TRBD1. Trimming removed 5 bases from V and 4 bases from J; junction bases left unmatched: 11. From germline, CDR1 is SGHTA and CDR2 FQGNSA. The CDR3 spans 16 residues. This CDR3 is CASSPAGTGYLETQYF. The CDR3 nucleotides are TGTGCCAGCAGCCCAGCTGGGACAGGGTATTTAGAGACCCAGTACTTC.

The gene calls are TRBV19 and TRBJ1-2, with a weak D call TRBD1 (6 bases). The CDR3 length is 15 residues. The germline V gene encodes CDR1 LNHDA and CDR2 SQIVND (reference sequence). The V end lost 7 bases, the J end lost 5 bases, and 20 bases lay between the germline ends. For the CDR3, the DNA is TGTGCCAGTACCAGGAGAGGGGGTACTACTTATGGCTACACCTTC. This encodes CASTRRGGTTYGYTF.

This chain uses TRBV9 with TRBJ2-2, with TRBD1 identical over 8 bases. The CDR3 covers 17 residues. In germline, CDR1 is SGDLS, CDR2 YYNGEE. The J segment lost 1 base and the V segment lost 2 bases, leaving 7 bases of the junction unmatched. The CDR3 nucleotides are TGTGCCAGCAGCGTCGCACCGGGACAGGTGAACACCGGGGAGCTGTTTTTT. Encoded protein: CASSVAPGQVNTGELFF. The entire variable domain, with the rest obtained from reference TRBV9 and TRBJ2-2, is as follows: DSGVTQTPKHLITATGQRVTLRCSPRSGDLSVYWYQQSLDQGLQFLIQYYNGEERAKGNILERFSAQQFPDLHSELNLSSLELGDSALYFCASSVAPGQVNTGELFFGEGSRLTVL.

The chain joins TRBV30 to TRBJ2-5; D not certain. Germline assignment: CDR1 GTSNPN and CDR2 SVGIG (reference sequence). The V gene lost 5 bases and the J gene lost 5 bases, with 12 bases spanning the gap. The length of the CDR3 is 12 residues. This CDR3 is CAWAVRWETQYF. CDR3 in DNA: TGTGCCTGGGCGGTCCGGTGGGAGACCCAGTACTTC.

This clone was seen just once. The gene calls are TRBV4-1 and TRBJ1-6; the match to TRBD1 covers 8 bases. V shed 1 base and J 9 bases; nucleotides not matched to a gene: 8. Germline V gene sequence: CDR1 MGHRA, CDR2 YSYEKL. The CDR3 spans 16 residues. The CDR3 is CASSQGGGDRISPLHF. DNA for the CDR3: TGCGCCAGCAGCCAAGGAGGAGGGGACAGGATTTCACCCCTCCACTTT.

The CDR3 DNA is TGTGCCAGCAGCTTAGAGTACGGGGGGGGACAGGGGAGGAATGAGCAGTTCTTC. It yields the protein CASSLEYGGGQGRNEQFF. The chain joins TRBV11-2 to TRBJ2-1; the match to TRBD1 covers 10 bases. CDR1 SGHAT and CDR2 FQNNGV come from the germline V gene. The V segment lost 0 bases and the J segment 7 bases; nucleotides outside the gene matches: 12. The CDR3 runs to 18 residues.

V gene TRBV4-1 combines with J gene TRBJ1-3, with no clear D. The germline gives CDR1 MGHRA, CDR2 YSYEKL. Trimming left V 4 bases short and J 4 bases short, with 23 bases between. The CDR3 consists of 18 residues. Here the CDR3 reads CASSPTHARLSGGNTIYF. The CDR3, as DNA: TGCGCCAGCAGCCCCACTCACGCGCGCCTCAGCGGGGGAAACACCATATATTTT.

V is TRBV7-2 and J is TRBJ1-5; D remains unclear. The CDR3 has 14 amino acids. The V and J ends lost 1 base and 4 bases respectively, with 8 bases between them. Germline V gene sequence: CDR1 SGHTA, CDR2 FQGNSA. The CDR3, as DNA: TGTGCCAGCAGCTTAGACTACCGAAATCAGCCCCAGCATTTT. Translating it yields CASSLDYRNQPQHF.